The sequence of this T cell receptor beta chain was determined in a study of T cell responses to AZD1222 COVID-19 vaccine. In regard to this clone: Its antigen is as yet unknown.

The CDR3 is 12 amino acids. Germline-derived CDR1 and CDR2 are MNHNS and SASEGT. Trimming cost V 2 bases and J 8 bases, with 7 bases left between them. Study-wide findings and caveats: Spike-specific TCR breadth and depth were elevated following two AZD1222 doses.

Here immunoSEQ multiplex PCR was the method, and the copy in TCRdb shows in-frame clones only, minus some. The sample gives some 60,000 clones, nearly 90% of which show up once; 5.5% to 7% is in the top ten. The clonotype originates from an adult who received the AZD1222 COVID-19 vaccine. V usage is TRBV6-1 and J usage is TRBJ2-4; unclear D gene. Material: peripheral blood, obtained 28 days after the second AZD1222 dose. The CDR3 protein is CASSENVDIQYF. In DNA, the CDR3 is TGTGCCAGCAGTGAAAATGTAGACATTCAGTACTTC.